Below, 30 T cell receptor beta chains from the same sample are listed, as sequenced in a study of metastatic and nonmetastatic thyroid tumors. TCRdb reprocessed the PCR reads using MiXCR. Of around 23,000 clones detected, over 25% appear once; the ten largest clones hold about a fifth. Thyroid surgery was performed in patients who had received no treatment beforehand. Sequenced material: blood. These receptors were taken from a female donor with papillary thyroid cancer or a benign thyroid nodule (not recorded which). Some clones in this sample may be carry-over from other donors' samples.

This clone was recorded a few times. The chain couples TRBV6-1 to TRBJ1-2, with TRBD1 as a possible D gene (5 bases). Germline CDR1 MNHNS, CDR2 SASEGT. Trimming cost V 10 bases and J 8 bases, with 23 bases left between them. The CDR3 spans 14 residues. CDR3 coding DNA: TGTGCCACTTCGACGTCCGGGACGCAGACGGGCTACACCTTC. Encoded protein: CATSTSGTQTGYTF.

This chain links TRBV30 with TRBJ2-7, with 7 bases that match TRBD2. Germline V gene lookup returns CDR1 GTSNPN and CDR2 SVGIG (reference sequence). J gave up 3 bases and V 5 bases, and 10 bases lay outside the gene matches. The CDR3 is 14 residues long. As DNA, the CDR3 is TGTGCCTGGGGAAAGGCAGGGAGGGGCTACGAGCAGTACTTC. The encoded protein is CAWGKAGRGYEQYF.

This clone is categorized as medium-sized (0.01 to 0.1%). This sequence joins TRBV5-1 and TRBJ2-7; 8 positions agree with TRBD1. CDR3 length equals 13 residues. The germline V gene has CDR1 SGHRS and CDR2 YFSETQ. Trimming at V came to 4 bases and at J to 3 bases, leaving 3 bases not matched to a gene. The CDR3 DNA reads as TGCGCCAGCAGCATCGGGACAGGCTACGAGCAGTACTTC. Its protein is CASSIGTGYEQYF.

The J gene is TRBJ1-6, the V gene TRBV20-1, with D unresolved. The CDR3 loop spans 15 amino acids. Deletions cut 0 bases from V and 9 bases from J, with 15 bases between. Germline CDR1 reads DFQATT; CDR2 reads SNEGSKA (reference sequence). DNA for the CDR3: TGCAGTGCTAGAGACCCCAAGAACAGCGGTTCACCCCTCCACTTT. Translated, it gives CSARDPKNSGSPLHF.

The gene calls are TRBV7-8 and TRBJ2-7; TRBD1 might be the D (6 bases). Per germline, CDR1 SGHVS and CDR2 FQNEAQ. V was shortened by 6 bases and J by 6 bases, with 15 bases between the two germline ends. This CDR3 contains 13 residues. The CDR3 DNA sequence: TGTGCCAGCAGACCCGCGTCAGGGGTCGAGCAGTACTTC. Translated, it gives CASRPASGVEQYF.

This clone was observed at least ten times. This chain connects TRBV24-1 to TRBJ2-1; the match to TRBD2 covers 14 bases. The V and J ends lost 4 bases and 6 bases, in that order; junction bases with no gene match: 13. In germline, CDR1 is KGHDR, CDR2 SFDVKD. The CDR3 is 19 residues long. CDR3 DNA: TGTGCCACCAGTGACCAGGGACTAGCGGGAGTAGTGGGGTCCAATGAGCAGTTCTTC. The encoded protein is CATSDQGLAGVVGSNEQFF.

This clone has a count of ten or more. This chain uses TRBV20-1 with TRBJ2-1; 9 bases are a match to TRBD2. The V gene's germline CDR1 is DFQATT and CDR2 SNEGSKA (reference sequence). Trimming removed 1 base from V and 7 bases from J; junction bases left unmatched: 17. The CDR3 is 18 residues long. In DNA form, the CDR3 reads TGCAGTGCTAGAGGGACGTCGACTAGCGGACTCCCTAGGAATGAGCAGTTCTTC. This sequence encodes CSARGTSTSGLPRNEQFF.

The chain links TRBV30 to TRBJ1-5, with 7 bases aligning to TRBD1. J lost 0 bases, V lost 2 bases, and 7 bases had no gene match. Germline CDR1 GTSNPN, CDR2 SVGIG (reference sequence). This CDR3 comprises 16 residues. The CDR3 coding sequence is TGTGCCTGGAGTACACAGGGGCGTGATAGCAATCAGCCCCAGCATTTT. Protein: CAWSTQGRDSNQPQHF. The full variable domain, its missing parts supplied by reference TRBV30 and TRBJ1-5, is SQTIHQWPATLVQPVGSPLSLECTVEGTSNPNLYWYRQAAGRGLQLLFYSVGIGQISSEVPQNLSASRPQDRQFILSSKKLLLSDSGFYLCAWSTQGRDSNQPQHFGDGTRLSIL.

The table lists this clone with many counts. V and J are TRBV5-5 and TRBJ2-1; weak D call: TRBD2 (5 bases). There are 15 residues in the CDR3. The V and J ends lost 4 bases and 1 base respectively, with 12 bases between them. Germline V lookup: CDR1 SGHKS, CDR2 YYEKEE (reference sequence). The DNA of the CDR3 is TGTGCCAGCAGCCGCACGGGATATTCCTACAATGAGCAGTTCTTC. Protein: CASSRTGYSYNEQFF.

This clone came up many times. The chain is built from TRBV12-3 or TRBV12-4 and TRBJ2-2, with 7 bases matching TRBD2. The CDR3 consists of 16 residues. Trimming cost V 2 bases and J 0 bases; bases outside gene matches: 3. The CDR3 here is CASSLSGGTNTGELFF. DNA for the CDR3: TGTGCCAGCAGTTTATCCGGGGGGACGAACACCGGGGAGCTGTTTTTT.

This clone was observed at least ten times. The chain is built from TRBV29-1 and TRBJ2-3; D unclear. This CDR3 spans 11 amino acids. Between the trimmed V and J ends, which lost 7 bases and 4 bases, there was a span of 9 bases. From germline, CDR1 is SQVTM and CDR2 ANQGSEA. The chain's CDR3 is CSGSISDTQYF. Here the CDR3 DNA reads TGCAGCGGTTCAATTTCAGATACGCAGTATTTT.

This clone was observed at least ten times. CDR3 sequence (DNA): TGTGCCAGCACCAACGGCAGGCTGAGCAGCAATCAGCCCCAGCATTTT. This encodes CASTNGRLSSNQPQHF. The rearrangement links TRBV6-2 or TRBV6-3 to TRBJ1-5, with no clear D. This CDR3 is 16 amino acids long. V was cut by 7 bases and J by 1 base, with 17 bases left in between. Germline V CDR1 and CDR2: MNHEY, SVGEGT.

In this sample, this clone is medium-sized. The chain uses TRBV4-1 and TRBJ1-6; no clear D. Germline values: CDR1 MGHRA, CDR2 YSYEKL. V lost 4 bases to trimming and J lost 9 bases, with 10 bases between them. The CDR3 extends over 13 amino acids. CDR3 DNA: TGCGCCAGCAGCCCTCCCGGTCGTTCACCCCTCCACTTT. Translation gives CASSPPGRSPLHF.

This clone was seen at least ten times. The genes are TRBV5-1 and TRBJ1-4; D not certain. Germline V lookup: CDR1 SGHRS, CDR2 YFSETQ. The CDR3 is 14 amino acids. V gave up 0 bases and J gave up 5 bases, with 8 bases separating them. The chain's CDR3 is CASSLVAANEKLFF. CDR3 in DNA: TGCGCCAGCAGCTTGGTGGCGGCGAATGAAAAACTGTTTTTT.

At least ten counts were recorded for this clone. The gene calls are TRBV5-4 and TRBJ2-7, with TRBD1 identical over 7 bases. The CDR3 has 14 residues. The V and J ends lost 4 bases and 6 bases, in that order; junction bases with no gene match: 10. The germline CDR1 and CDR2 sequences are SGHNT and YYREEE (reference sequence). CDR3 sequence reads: CASSIGTASGEQYF. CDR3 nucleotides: TGTGCCAGCAGCATAGGGACAGCCTCAGGCGAGCAGTACTTC.

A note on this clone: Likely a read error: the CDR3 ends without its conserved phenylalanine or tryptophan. The CDR3 coding sequence is TGTGCCAGTAGCTTCAAGACAGGGATCATTGAAGCTTTCGTT. Translating it yields CASSFKTGIIEAFV. V and J are TRBV19 and TRBJ1-1, with 7 nucleotides matching TRBD1. CDR3 length equals 14 residues. The ends lost 6 bases at V and 7 bases at J; junction bases unmatched: 11. Per germline, CDR1 LNHDA and CDR2 SQIVND (reference sequence).

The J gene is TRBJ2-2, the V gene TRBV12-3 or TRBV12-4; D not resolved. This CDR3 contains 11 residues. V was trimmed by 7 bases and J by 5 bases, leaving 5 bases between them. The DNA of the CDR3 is TGTGCCAGCATGACAACCGGGGAGCTGTTTTTT. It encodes CASMTTGELFF.

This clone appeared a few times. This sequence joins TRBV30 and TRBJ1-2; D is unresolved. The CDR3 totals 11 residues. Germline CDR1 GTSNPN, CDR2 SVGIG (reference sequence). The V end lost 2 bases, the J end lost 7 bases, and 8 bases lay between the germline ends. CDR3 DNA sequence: TGTGCCTGGAGTACCGGGCTTGGCTACACCTTC. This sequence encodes CAWSTGLGYTF.

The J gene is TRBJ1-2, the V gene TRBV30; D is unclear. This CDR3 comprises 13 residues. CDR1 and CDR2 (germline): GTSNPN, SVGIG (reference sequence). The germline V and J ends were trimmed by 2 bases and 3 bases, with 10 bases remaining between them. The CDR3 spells CAWSSGYDYGYTF. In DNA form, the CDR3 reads TGTGCCTGGAGTTCGGGGTACGACTATGGCTACACCTTC.

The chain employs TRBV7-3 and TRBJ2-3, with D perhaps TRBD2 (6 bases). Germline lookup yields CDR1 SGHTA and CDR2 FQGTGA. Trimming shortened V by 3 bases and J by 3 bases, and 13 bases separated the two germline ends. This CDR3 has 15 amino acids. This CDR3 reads CASSFAGRETDTQYF. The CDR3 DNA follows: TGTGCCAGCAGCTTCGCGGGAAGGGAGACAGATACGCAGTATTTT.

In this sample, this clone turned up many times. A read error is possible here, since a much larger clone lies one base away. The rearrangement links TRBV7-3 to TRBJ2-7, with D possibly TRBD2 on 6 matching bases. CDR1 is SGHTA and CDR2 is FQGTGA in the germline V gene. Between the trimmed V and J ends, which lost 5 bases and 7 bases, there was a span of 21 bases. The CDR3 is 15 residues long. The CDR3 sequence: CASSKNRGAAGEQYF. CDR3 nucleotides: TGTGCCAGCAGCAAAAACCGGGGTGCGGCGGGGGAGCAGTACTTC. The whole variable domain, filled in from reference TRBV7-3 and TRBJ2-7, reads GAGVSQTPSNKVTEKGKYVELRCDPISGHTALYWYRQSLGQGPEFLIYFQGTGAADDSGLPNDRFFAVRPEGSVSTLKIQRTERGDSAVYLCASSKNRGAAGEQYFGPGTRLTVT.

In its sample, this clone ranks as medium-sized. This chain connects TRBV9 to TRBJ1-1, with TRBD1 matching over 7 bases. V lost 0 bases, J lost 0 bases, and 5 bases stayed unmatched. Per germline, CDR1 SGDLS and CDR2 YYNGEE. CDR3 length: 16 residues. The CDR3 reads CASSVEAGGMNTEAFF. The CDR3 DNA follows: TGTGCCAGCAGCGTAGAGGCAGGGGGAATGAACACTGAAGCTTTCTTT.

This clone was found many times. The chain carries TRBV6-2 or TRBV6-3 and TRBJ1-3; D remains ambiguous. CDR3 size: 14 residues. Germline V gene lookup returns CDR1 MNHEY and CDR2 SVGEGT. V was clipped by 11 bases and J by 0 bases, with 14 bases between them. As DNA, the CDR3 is TGTGCCGCCTCCGAGATTCTCTCTGGAAACACCATATATTTT. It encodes CAASEILSGNTIYF.

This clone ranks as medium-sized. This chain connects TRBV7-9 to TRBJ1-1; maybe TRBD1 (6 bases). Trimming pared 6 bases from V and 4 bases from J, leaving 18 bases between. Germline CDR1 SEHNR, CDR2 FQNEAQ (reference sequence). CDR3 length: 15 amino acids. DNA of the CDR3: TGTGCCAGCAGGCCCAACCAGGGGCGGGTCACTGAAGCTTTCTTT. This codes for CASRPNQGRVTEAFF.

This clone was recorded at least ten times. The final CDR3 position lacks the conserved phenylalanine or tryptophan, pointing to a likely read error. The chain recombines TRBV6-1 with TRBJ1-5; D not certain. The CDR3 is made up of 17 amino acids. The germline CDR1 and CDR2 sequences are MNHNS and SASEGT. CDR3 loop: CAGSELVQTYSNQPQHL. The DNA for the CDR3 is TGTGCCGGCAGTGAATTGGTTCAGACCTATAGCAATCAGCCCCAGCATCTT.

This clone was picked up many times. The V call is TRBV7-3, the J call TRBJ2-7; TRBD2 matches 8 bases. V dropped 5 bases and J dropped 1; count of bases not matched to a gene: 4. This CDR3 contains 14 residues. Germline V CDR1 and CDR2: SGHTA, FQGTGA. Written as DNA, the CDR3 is TGTGCCAGCAGCCGGACGGGAGGGTCCTACGAGCAGTACTTC. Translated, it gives CASSRTGGSYEQYF.

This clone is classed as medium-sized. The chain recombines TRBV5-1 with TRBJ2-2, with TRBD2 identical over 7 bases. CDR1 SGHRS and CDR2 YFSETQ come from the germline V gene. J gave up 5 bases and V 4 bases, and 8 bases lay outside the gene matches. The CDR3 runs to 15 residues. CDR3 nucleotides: TGCGCCAGCAGCCGACTTGGGGGGGAGACCGGGGAGCTGTTTTTT. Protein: CASSRLGGETGELFF. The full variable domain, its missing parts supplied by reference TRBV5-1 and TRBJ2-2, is KAGVTQTPRYLIKTRGQQVTLSCSPISGHRSVSWYQQTPGQGLQFLFEYFSETQRNKGNFPGRFSGRQFSNSRSEMNVSTLELGDSALYLCASSRLGGETGELFFGEGSRLTVL.

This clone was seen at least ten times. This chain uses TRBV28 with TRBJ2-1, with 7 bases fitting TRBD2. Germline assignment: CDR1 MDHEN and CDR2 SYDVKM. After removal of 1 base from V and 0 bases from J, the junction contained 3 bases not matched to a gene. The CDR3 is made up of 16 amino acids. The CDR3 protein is CASSLSGRSSYNEQFF. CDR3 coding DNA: TGTGCCAGCAGTTTATCCGGGAGGAGCTCCTACAATGAGCAGTTCTTC.

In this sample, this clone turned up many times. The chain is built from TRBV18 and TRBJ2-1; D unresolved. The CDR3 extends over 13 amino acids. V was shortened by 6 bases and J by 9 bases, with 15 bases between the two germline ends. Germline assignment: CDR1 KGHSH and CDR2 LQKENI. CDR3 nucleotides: TGTGCCAGCTCCCCAGTTAACCACGGTGAGCAGTTCTTC. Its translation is CASSPVNHGEQFF.

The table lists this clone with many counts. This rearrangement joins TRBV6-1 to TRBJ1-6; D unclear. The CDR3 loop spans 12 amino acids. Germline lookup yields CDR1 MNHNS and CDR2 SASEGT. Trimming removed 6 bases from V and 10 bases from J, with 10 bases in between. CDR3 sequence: CASSRPLSPLHF. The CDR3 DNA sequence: TGTGCCAGCAGCCGGCCGTTATCACCCCTCCACTTT.